This T cell receptor beta chain comes out of a study of blood T cell repertoires in COVID-19. About the research overall: Acute and convalescent COVID-19 specimens originated in the United States, Italy and Spain.

J was trimmed by 4 bases and V by 5 bases; bases with no gene match: 7. The CDR3 consists of 14 residues. Germline V gene sequence: CDR1 MGHDK, CDR2 SYGVNS. Membership in each cohort depended on participant-reported clinical history. Assay used: immunoSEQ multiplex PCR; TCRdb lists only in-frame clones, some missing. The sample holds about 430,000 clones, around 89% seen once. The receptor's source is a woman aged 30 to 39 with acute COVID-19. Sequenced sample: PBMCs or T cells enriched from blood (not recorded which). The chain uses TRBV25-1 and TRBJ1-2, with 7 nucleotides matching TRBD1. CDR3 nucleotide sequence: TGTGCCAGCAGTCCCGGGACAGATCCCTATGGCTACACCTTC. The encoded protein is CASSPGTDPYGYTF.